This TCR beta chain was recorded in a study of CD8 T cells in ankylosing spondylitis. The CDR3 extends over 14 amino acids. V shed 10 bases and J shed 1 base, with 13 bases lying between them. The germline gives CDR1 KGHDR, CDR2 SFDVKD. Each TCR beta library was made by quantitative 5'-RACE that incorporated molecular barcodes. TCRdb itself ran the 5' RACE reads through MiXCR, one entry per CDR3 protein. The sample contains 700,000 to 1,000,000 distinct CDR3 sequences, 12% of which appear only once. General study findings and limits: Earlier studies detected some motif variants in reactive arthritis synovial fluid and blood. Disease-associated clonotypes exhibited CD8+ identity and were relatively infrequent in peripheral blood. Reportedly, matched ankylosing spondylitis synovial fluid was significantly enriched for disease-linked clones. A TCR beta motif made of about 8 highly homologous variants seemed typical of ankylosing spondylitis blood.

This clonotype was counted between two and nine times. What it recognizes is unknown. The rearrangement uses TRBV24-1 and TRBJ1-5; TRBD1 might be the D (6 bases). This TCR derives from a male donor with ankylosing spondylitis. The sample consisted of blood, either unsorted or a sorted T cell fraction (not recorded which). In nucleotides, the CDR3 is TGTGCCACGTCTCTCACAGGGAGCAATCAGCCCCAGCATTTT. This sequence encodes CATSLTGSNQPQHF.